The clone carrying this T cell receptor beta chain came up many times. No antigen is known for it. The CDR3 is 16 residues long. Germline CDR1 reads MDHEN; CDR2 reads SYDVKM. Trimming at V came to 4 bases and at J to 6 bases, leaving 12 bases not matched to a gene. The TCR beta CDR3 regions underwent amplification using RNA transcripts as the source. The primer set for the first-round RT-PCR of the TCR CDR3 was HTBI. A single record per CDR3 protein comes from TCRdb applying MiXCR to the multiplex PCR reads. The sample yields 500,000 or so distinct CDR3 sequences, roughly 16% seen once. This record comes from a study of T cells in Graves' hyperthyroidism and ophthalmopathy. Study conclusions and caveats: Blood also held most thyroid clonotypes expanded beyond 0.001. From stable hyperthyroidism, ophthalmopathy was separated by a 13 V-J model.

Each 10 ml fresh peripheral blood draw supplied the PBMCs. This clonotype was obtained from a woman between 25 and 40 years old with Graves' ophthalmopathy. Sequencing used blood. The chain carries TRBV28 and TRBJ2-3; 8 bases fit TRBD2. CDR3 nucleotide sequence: TGTGCCAGCAGTTCCCTGGGACTAGATTTGAAGGATACGCAGTATTTT. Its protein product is CASSSLGLDLKDTQYF.